These 6 T cell receptor beta chains were sequenced from one sample in a study of beta chain features in type 1 diabetes. Investigators reverse transcribed all isolated RNA, so they sequenced expressed TCRB transcripts. Measured with immunoSEQ multiplex PCR; TCRdb has only the in-frame clones, and not every one. The profile shows over 300,000 clones, roughly 8% of them singletons. Material for sequencing was central memory CD4+ T cells from blood. All receptors derive from a woman aged 18 to 35 in good health.

This clone has just a few counts. The chain carries TRBV4-3 and TRBJ1-5, with TRBD1 matching 11 bases. There are 18 residues in the CDR3. V lost 1 base and J lost 2; bases outside the gene matches: 7. Germline V lookup: CDR1 LGHNA, CDR2 YSLEER. CDR3 protein: CASSQGTGGGGGNQPQHF. CDR3 nucleotides: TGCGCCAGCAGCCAAGGGACAGGGGGCGGCGGCGGCAATCAGCCCCAGCATTTT.

This clone has only a few counts. The V call is TRBV19, the J call TRBJ2-5; the D call may be TRBD1 or TRBD2 (6 bases each). CDR1 and CDR2 (germline): LNHDA, SQIVND (reference sequence). The CDR3 has 14 residues. Trimming pared 3 bases from V and 5 bases from J, leaving 13 bases between. CDR3 region: CASSISTGAETQYF. CDR3 nucleotides: TGTGCCAGTAGTATCTCTACGGGGGCGGAGACCCAGTACTTC. The variable domain in full, with the rest retrieved from reference TRBV19 and TRBJ2-5, is DGGITQSPKYLFRKEGQNVTLSCEQNLNHDAMYWYRQDPGQGLRLIYYSQIVNDFQKGDIAEGYSVSREKKESFPLTVTSAQKNPTAFYLCASSISTGAETQYFGPGTRLLVL.

This clone was detected a few times. V usage is TRBV5-1 and J usage is TRBJ2-7, with D possibly being TRBD1 (6 bases). Deletions cut 5 bases from V and 5 bases from J, with 11 bases between. Per germline, CDR1 SGHRS and CDR2 YFSETQ. This CDR3 comprises 12 residues. This CDR3 is CASRQGNNEQYF. CDR3 DNA sequence: TGCGCCAGCAGGCAGGGGAATAACGAGCAGTACTTC. The entire variable domain, with the rest obtained from reference TRBV5-1 and TRBJ2-7, is as follows: KAGVTQTPRYLIKTRGQQVTLSCSPISGHRSVSWYQQTPGQGLQFLFEYFSETQRNKGNFPGRFSGRQFSNSRSEMNVSTLELGDSALYLCASRQGNNEQYFGPGTRLTVT.

This clone was detected many times. The gene calls are TRBV7-2 and TRBJ2-2; possible D gene TRBD1, 5 bases. This CDR3 has 15 residues. Trimming shortened V by 5 bases and J by 1 base, and 11 bases separated the two germline ends. Per the germline V gene, CDR1 is SGHTA and CDR2 is FQGNSA. Written as DNA, the CDR3 is TGTGCCAGCAGCGCGGAGACAGTGAACACCGGGGAGCTGTTTTTT. It codes for CASSAETVNTGELFF.

The rearrangement links TRBV15 to TRBJ2-3; no clear D gene. From germline, CDR1 is LNHNV and CDR2 YYDKDF (reference sequence). This CDR3 is 15 amino acids long. V was trimmed by 9 bases and J by 6 bases, leaving 22 bases between them. CDR3 sequence (DNA): TGTGCCACTAGAGTGATAGGGCTTACCCGGGATACGCAGTATTTT. Protein product: CATRVIGLTRDTQYF. Supplemented by reference TRBV15 and TRBJ2-3, the full variable domain reads DAMVIQNPRYQVTQFGKPVTLSCSQTLNHNVMYWYQQKSSQAPKLLFHYYDKDFNNEADTPDNFQSRRPNTSFCFLDIRSPGLGDTAMYLCATRVIGLTRDTQYFGPGTRLTVL.

The chain uses TRBV7-2 and TRBJ2-7, with a possible D match to TRBD1 (5 bases). Germline V gene sequence: CDR1 SGHTA, CDR2 FQGNSA. This CDR3 comprises 14 residues. Trimming took 2 bases from V and 0 from J, leaving 8 bases between them. CDR3 nucleotide sequence: TGTGCCAGCAGCTTACAGGGTTCCTCCTACGAGCAGTACTTC. Protein: CASSLQGSSYEQYF. The full variable domain, in which reference TRBV7-2 and TRBJ2-7 provide the parts outside the CDR3, is GAGVSQSPSNKVTEKGKDVELRCDPISGHTALYWYRQSLGQGLEFLIYFQGNSAPDKSGLPSDRFSAERTGGSVSTLTIQRTQQEDSAVYLCASSLQGSSYEQYFGPGTRLTVT.